The 7 T cell receptor beta chains presented below share a single source sample, sequenced in a study of T cell responses to AZD1222 COVID-19 vaccine listed by TCRdb under 2021. Library preparation used the immunoSEQ multiplex PCR assay. Imported from immuneACCESS, the table was reduced by TCRdb to in-frame sequences with V and J called. These copies leave out some clones; in studies compared against another copy, an unresolved V gene accounts for under half, and the cause of the remainder is not known. Within this sample are 150,000 to 200,000 clones, with just over 90% of them counted one time only. The ten largest clones capture approximately 1.3% of the sample. The time point label for this specimen denotes: about 28 days (+/-7) after the second vaccine dose. Source: peripheral blood, taken 28 days after the second AZD1222 dose. The receptors shown here come from an adult who received the AZD1222 COVID-19 vaccine.

The rearrangement links TRBV7-2 to TRBJ2-7; 11 positions agree with TRBD2. The V gene's germline CDR1 is SGHTA and CDR2 FQGNSA. The CDR3 has 16 residues. Trimming at V came to 5 bases and at J to 7 bases, leaving 13 bases not matched to a gene. The CDR3 nucleotides read TGTGCCAGCAGCCGTACTAGCGGGAGTTTGTTTTGGGAGCAGTACTTC. Its translation is CASSRTSGSLFWEQYF.

The rearrangement joins TRBV30 to TRBJ2-2, with 13 positions matching TRBD2. The CDR3 runs to 14 residues. CDR1 is GTSNPN, CDR2 SVGIG, per germline (reference sequence). The V and J ends lost 5 bases and 5 bases, in that order; junction bases with no gene match: 2. CDR3 in DNA: TGTGCCTGGCGACTAGCGGGAGGTACCGGGGAGCTGTTTTTT. It codes for CAWRLAGGTGELFF. Based on the CDR3 plus reference TRBV30 and TRBJ2-2, the full variable domain is SQTIHQWPATLVQPVGSPLSLECTVEGTSNPNLYWYRQAAGRGLQLLFYSVGIGQISSEVPQNLSASRPQDRQFILSSKKLLLSDSGFYLCAWRLAGGTGELFFGEGSRLTVL.

The chain combines TRBV7-3 with TRBJ2-1, with TRBD1 as a possible D gene (5 bases). V was trimmed by 4 bases and J by 6 bases, leaving 19 bases between them. CDR1 SGHTA and CDR2 FQGTGA come from the germline V gene. The CDR3 is 16 amino acids. The CDR3 is CASSYLGAGLSNEQFF. DNA of the CDR3: TGTGCCAGCAGCTACCTTGGGGCAGGGTTGTCCAATGAGCAGTTCTTC.

This sequence joins TRBV6-4 and TRBJ2-1, with D perhaps TRBD2 (6 bases). The CDR3 runs to 15 residues. With 8 bases removed from V and 4 bases from J, the gap between germline ends came to 18 bases. Per germline, CDR1 MRHNA and CDR2 SNTAGT. CDR3 coding DNA: TGTGCCAGCTGCCCTTGGCGGGACCTTTACAATGAGCAGTTCTTC. Amino acids: CASCPWRDLYNEQFF.

CDR3: CASSLFGNTIYF. The DNA for the CDR3 is TGTGCCAGCAGTTTATTCGGAAACACCATATATTTT. The chain links TRBV28 to TRBJ1-3; D is uncertain. Germline CDR1 and CDR2: MDHEN and SYDVKM. V gave up 1 base and J gave up 4 bases, with 2 bases separating them. CDR3 length: 12 amino acids.

The J gene is TRBJ2-2, the V gene TRBV7-6; TRBD1 aligns across 9 bases. The CDR3 is made up of 19 amino acids. V was pared by 0 bases and J by 4 bases, with 12 bases of the junction left unmatched. The germline V gene encodes CDR1 SGHVS and CDR2 FNYEAQ. CDR3 DNA sequence: TGTGCCAGCAGCTTAGCCCAGGACAGGGGTTTAGCAAGCACCGGGGAGCTGTTTTTT. It translates to CASSLAQDRGLASTGELFF.

The chain uses TRBV2 and TRBJ1-2, with 10 bases that match TRBD1. Germline trimming cut 6 bases from V and 3 bases from J; bases unmatched to any gene: 7. This CDR3 region has 15 residues. CDR1 is SNHLY, CDR2 FYNNEI, per germline. As DNA, the CDR3 is TGTGCCAGCAGAGTAAGGACAGGGGGATACTATGGCTACACCTTC. Its translation is CASRVRTGGYYGYTF.